This T cell receptor (beta chain) was recorded in a study of blood T cell repertoires in COVID-19. Study-level background: The United States, Italy and Spain were the sources of the acute and convalescent COVID-19 samples.

The data were produced by immunoSEQ multiplex PCR, yet TCRdb's version contains in-frame clones alone and is incomplete. The table shows approximately 170,000 clones, with around four fifths occurring only once. Trimming at V came to 4 bases and at J to 4 bases, leaving 18 bases not matched to a gene. Germline lookup yields CDR1 SGHTA and CDR2 FQGNSA. CDR3 length equals 19 residues. Recruitment covered under 25 US areas and drew participants whose ages spanned about 18 to 90 years. Researchers sorted participants into cohorts using their self-reported clinical history. Before being deemed recovered, Cohort 3 donors had two negative PCRs, clearance, or symptom resolution.

This TCR was recovered from a woman between 45 and 65 years old who had recovered from COVID-19. This rearrangement joins TRBV7-2 to TRBJ2-1, with TRBD2 matching 8 bases. The sequenced sample was PBMCs or T cells enriched from blood (not recorded which). DNA for the CDR3: TGTGCCAGCAGCTCCCCGGGGGGGGTGTCCAGGGGCTTTTACAATGAGCAGTTCTTC. Protein: CASSSPGGVSRGFYNEQFF.